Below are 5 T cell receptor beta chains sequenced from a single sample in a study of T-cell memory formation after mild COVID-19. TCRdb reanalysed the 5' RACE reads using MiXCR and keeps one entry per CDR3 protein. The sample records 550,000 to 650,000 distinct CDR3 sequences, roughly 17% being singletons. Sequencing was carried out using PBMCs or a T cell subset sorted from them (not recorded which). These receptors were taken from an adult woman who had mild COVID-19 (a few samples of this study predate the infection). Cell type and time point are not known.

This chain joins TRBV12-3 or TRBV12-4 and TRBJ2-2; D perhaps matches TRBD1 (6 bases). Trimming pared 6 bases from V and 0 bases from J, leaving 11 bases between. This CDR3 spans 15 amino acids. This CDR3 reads CASSPGQTNTGELFF. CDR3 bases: TGTGCCAGCAGCCCCGGACAGACGAACACCGGGGAGCTGTTTTTT.

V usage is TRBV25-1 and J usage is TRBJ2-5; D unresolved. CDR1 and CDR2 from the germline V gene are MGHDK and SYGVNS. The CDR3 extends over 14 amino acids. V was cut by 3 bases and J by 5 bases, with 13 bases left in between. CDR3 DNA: TGTGCCAGCAGTGATACCGCCTCGGGCGAGACCCAGTACTTC. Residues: CASSDTASGETQYF.

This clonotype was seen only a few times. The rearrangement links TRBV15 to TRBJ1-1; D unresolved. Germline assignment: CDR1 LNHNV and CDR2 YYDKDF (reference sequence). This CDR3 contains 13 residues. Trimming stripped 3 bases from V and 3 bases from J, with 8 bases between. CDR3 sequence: CATSRLEDTEAFF. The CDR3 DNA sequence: TGTGCCACCAGCAGGTTGGAGGACACTGAAGCTTTCTTT.

The CDR3 reads CATSIGTRQETQYF. DNA for the CDR3: TGTGCCACCAGCATTGGGACCCGACAAGAGACCCAGTACTTC. The rearrangement uses TRBV15 and TRBJ2-5; either TRBD1 or TRBD2 may fit D (5 bases each). CDR1 is LNHNV, CDR2 YYDKDF, per germline (reference sequence). The V gene lost 4 bases and the J gene lost 2 bases, with 11 bases spanning the gap. The CDR3 contains 14 residues.

The DNA of the CDR3 is TGTGCCAGCAGCCAAGATGAGGGGAACACTGAAGCTTTCTTT. It translates to CASSQDEGNTEAFF. This chain connects TRBV4-2 to TRBJ1-1; D not resolved. CDR1 is LGHNA, CDR2 YNFKEQ, per germline. V was cut by 0 bases and J by 1 base, with 6 bases left in between. This CDR3 spans 14 amino acids.